Here is one TCR beta chain with its context. Generated by immunoSEQ multiplex PCR, the TCRdb table keeps only in-frame clones and is missing some. The top ten hold 1% to 1.5% of the sample, which has tens of thousands of clones, approximately 90% seen once. Germline values: CDR1 MNHNS, CDR2 SASEGT. This CDR3 region has 12 residues. V lost 11 bases to trimming and J lost 3 bases; unmatched junction nucleotides: 4. The data stem from a study of T cell changes during pregnancy in multiple sclerosis. This material consisted of peripheral blood, taken in the second trimester of pregnancy. This chain uses TRBV6-1 with TRBJ2-7; 10 positions match TRBD1. This receptor was identified in a female donor with multiple sclerosis, enrolled in a pregnancy study. This CDR3 reads CAGRTGGYEQYF. The CDR3 coding sequence is TGTGCCGGAAGGACAGGGGGCTACGAGCAGTACTTC.